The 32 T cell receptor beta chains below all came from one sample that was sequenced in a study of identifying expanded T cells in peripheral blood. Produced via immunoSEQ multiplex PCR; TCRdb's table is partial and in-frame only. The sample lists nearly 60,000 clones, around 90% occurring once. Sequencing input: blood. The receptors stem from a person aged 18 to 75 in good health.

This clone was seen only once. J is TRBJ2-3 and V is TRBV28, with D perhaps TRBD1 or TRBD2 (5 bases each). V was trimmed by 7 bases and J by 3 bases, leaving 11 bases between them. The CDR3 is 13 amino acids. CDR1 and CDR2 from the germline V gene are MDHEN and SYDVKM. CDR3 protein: CASIGAGTDTQYF. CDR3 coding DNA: TGTGCCAGCATCGGGGCAGGGACAGATACGCAGTATTTT. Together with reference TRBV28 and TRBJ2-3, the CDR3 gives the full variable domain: DVKVTQSSRYLVKRTGEKVFLECVQDMDHENMFWYRQDPGLGLRLIYFSYDVKMKEKGDIPEGYSVSREKKERFSLILESASTNQTSMYLCASIGAGTDTQYFGPGTRLTVL.

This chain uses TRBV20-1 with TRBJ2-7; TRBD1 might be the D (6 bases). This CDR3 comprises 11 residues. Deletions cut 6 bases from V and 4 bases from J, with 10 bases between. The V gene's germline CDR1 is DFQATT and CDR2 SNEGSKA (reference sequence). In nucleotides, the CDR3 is TGCAGTGCGTACGACAGGTACGAGCAGTACTTC. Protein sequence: CSAYDRYEQYF.

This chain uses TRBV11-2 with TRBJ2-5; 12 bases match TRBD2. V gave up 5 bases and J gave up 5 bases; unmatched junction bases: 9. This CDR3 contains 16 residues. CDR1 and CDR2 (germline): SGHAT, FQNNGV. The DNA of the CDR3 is TGTGCCAGCAGCCCAAGGACTAGCGGGGTATTTGAGACCCAGTACTTC. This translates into CASSPRTSGVFETQYF.

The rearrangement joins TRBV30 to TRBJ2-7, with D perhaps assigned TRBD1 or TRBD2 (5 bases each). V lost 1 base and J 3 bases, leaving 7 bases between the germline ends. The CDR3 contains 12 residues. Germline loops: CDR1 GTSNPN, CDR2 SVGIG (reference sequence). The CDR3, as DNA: TGTGCCTGGAGTGGGGACCGCTACGAGCAGTACTTC. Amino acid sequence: CAWSGDRYEQYF. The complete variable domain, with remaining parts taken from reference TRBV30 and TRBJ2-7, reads SQTIHQWPATLVQPVGSPLSLECTVEGTSNPNLYWYRQAAGRGLQLLFYSVGIGQISSEVPQNLSASRPQDRQFILSSKKLLLSDSGFYLCAWSGDRYEQYFGPGTRLTVT.

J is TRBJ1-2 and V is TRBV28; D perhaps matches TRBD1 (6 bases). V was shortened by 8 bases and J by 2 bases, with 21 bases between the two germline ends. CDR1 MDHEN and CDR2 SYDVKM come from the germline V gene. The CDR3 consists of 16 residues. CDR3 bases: TGTGCCAGCCAAACTCCCCCTTTAACAGGGAACTATGGCTACACCTTC. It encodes CASQTPPLTGNYGYTF.

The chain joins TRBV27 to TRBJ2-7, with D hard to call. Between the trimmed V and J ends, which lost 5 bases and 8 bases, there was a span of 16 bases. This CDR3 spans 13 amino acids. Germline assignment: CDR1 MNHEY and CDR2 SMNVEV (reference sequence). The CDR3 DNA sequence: TGTGCCAGCAGTCCGCTCTTTAGCCCTCAGCAGTACTTC. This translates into CASSPLFSPQQYF.

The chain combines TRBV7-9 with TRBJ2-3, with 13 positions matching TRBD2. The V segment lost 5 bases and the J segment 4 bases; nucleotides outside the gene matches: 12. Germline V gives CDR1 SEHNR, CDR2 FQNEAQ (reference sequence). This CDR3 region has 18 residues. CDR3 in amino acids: CASSGYGTSGTSADTQYF. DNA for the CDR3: TGTGCCAGCAGCGGTTACGGGACTAGCGGGACGTCCGCAGATACGCAGTATTTT.

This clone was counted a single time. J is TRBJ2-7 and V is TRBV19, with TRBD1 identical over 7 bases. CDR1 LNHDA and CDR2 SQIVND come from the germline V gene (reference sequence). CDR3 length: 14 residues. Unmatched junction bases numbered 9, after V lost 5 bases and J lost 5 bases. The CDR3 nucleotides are TGTGCCAGTAGTGACAGGGACCGATTCAACGAGCAGTACTTC. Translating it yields CASSDRDRFNEQYF.

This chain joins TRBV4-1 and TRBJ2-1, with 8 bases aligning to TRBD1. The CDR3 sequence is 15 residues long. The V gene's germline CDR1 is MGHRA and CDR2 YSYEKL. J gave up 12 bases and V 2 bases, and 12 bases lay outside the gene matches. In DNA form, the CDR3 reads TGCGCCAGCAGCCAACCCACAAGCACAGGGGGAGGGCAGTTCTTC. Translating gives CASSQPTSTGGGQFF.

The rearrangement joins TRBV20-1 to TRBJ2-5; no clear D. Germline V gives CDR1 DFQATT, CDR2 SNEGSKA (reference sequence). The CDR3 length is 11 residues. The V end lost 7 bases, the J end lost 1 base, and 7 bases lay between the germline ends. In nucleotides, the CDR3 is TGCAGTGAGGGCGTCCAAGAGACCCAGTACTTC. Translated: CSEGVQETQYF.

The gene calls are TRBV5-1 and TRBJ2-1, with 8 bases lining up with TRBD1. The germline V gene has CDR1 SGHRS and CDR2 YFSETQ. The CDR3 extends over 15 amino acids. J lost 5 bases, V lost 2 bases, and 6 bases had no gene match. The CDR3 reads CASSFSQGAHNEQFF. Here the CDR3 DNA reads TGCGCCAGCAGCTTTTCCCAGGGGGCCCACAATGAGCAGTTCTTC.

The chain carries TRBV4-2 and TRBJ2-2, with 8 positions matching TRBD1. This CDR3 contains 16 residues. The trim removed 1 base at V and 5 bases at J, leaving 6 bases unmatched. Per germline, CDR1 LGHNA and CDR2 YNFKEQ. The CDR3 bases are TGTGCCAGCAGCCAAGGTGGGGACAGGAGGACCGGGGAGCTGTTTTTT. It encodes CASSQGGDRRTGELFF.

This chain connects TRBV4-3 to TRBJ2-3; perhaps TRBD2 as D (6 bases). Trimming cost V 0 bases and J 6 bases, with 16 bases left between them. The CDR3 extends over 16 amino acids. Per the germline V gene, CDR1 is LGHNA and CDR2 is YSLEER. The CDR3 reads CASSQEVWGTSDTQYF. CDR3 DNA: TGCGCCAGCAGCCAAGAGGTCTGGGGGACTTCCGATACGCAGTATTTT.

The CDR3 DNA sequence: TGTGCCAGCAGCTTAGATAGCCCGGTTCCGCTCGGGACTGAAGCTTTCTTT. The encoded protein is CASSLDSPVPLGTEAFF. The genes are TRBV7-9 and TRBJ1-1; D is unresolved. This CDR3 region has 17 residues. CDR1 and CDR2 from the germline V gene are SEHNR and FQNEAQ (reference sequence). The V gene lost 1 base and the J gene lost 5 bases, with 20 bases spanning the gap.

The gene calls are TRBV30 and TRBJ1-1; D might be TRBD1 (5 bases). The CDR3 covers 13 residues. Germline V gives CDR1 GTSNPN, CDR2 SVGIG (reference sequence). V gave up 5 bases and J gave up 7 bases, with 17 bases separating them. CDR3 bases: TGTGCCTGGGGACTGGGGAGACAGCTTGAAGCTTTCTTT. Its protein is CAWGLGRQLEAFF.

CDR3 loop: CASSPGTLVHWGYTF. The CDR3 DNA reads as TGTGCCAGCTCACCTGGCACATTGGTTCACTGGGGCTACACCTTC. The chain links TRBV18 to TRBJ1-2; D is unresolved. The CDR3 spans 15 residues. Germline V gene lookup returns CDR1 KGHSH and CDR2 LQKENI. The V end lost 3 bases, the J end lost 8 bases, and 19 bases lay between the germline ends.

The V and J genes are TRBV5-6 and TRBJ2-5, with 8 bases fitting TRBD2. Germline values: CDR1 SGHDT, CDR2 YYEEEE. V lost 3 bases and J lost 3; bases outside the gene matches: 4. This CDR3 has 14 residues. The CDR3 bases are TGTGCCAGCAGCTATAGCGGGACCAAAGAGACCCAGTACTTC. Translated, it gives CASSYSGTKETQYF.

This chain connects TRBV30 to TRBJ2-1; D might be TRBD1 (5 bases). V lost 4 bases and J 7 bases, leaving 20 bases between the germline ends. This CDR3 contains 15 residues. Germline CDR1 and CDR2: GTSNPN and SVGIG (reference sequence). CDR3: CAWNAEGVIENEQFF. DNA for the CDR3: TGTGCCTGGAACGCCGAAGGGGTAATAGAAAATGAGCAGTTCTTC.

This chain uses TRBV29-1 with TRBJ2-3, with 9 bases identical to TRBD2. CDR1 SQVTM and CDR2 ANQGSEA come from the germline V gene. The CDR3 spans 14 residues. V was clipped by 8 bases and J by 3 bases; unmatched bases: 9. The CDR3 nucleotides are TGCAGCACCAAGGGACTAGCCGGGACAGATACGCAGTATTTT. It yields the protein CSTKGLAGTDTQYF.

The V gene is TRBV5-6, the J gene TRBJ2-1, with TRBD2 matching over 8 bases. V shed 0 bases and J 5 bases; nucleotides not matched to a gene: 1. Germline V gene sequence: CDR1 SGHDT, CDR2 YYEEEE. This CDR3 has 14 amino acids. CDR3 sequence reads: CASSLVGLDNEQFF. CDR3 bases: TGTGCCAGCAGCTTGGTGGGACTAGACAATGAGCAGTTCTTC. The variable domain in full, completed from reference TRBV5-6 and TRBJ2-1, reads DAGVTQSPTHLIKTRGQQVTLRCSPKSGHDTVSWYQQALGQGPQFIFQYYEEEERQRGNFPDRFSGHQFPNYSSELNVNALLLGDSALYLCASSLVGLDNEQFFGPGTRLTVL.

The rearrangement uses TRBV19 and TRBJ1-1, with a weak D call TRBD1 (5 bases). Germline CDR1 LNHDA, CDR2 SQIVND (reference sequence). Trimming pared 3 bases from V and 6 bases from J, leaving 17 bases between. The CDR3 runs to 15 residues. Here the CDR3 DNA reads TGTGCCAGTAGTATTCGAAACGGGCAAGGGGCTGAAGCTTTCTTT. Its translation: CASSIRNGQGAEAFF.

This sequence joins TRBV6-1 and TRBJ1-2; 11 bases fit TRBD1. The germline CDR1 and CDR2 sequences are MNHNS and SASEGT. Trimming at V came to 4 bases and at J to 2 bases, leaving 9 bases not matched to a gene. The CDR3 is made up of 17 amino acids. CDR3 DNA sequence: TGTGCCAGCAGTGGGGAGGTAGGGACAGGGGGGAACTATGGCTACACCTTC. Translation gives CASSGEVGTGGNYGYTF.

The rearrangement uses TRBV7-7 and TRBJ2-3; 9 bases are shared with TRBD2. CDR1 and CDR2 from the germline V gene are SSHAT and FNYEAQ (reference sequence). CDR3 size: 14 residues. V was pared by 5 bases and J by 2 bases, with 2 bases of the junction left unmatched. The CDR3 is CASSPSGNTDTQYF. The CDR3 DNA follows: TGTGCCAGCAGCCCTAGCGGGAACACAGATACGCAGTATTTT. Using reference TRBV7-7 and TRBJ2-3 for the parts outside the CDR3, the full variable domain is GAGVSQSPRYKVTKRGQDVTLRCDPISSHATLYWYQQALGQGPEFLTYFNYEAQPDKSGLPSDRFSAERPEGSISTLTIQRTEQRDSAMYRCASSPSGNTDTQYFGPGTRLTVL.

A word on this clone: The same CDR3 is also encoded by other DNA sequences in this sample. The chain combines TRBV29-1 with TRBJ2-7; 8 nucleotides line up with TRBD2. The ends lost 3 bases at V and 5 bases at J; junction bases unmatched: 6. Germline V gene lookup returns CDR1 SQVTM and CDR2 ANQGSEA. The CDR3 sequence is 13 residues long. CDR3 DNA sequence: TGCAGCGTTGATCGAGCGGGAGTTAACGAGCAGTACTTC. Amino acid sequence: CSVDRAGVNEQYF.

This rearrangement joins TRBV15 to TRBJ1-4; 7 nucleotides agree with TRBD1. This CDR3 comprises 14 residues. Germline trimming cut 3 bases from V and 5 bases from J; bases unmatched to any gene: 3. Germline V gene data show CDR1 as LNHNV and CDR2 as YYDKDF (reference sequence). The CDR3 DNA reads TGTGCCACCAGCAGGGAGGGGGCAAATGAAAAACTGTTTTTT. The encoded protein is CATSREGANEKLFF.

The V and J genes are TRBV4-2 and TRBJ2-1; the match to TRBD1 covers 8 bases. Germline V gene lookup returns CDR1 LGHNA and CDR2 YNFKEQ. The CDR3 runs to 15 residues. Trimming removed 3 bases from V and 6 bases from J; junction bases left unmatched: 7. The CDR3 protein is CASSHGTGGRNEQFF. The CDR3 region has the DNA TGTGCCAGCAGCCATGGTACAGGGGGGCGCAATGAGCAGTTCTTC.

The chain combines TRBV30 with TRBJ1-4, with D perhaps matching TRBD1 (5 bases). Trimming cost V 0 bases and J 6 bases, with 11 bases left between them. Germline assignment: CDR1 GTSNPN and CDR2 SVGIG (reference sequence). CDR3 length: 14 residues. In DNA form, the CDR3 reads TGTGCCTGGAGTGTGAGGGGACTGGATGAAAAACTGTTTTTT. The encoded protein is CAWSVRGLDEKLFF.

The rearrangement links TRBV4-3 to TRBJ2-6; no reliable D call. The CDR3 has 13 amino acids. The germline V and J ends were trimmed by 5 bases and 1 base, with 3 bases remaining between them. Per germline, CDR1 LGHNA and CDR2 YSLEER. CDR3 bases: TGCGCCAGCAGCGCATCTGGGGCCAACGTCCTGACTTTC. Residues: CASSASGANVLTF.

The CDR3 bases are TGCGCCAGCAGCCAAGAGAATGGACCACTTGGCTACACCTTC. This sequence encodes CASSQENGPLGYTF. The J gene is TRBJ1-2, the V gene TRBV4-1; no firm D call. The V end was cut by 0 bases, the J end by 7 bases, with 12 bases between. The CDR3 is 14 residues long. Germline V CDR1 and CDR2: MGHRA, YSYEKL.

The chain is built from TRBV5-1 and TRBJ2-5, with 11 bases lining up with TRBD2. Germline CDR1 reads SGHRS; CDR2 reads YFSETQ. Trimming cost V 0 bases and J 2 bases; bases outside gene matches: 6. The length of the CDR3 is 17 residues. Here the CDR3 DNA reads TGCGCCAGCAGCTTGGTTTTAGCGGGGGGGTCACAAGAGACCCAGTACTTC. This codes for CASSLVLAGGSQETQYF.

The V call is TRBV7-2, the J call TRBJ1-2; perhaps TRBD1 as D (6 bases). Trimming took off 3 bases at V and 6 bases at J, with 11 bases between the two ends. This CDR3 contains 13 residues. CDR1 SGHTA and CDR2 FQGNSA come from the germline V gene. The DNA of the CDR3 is TGTGCCAGCAGCTTTAGGCAGGGGAATGGCTACACCTTC. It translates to CASSFRQGNGYTF.

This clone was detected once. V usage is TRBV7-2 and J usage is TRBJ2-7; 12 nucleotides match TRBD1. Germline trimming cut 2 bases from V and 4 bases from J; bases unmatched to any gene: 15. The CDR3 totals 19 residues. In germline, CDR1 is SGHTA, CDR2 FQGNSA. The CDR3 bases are TGTGCCAGCAGCTTAAGGGCCCCGGGACAGGGGGCTGTTATGTACGAGCAGTACTTC. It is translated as CASSLRAPGQGAVMYEQYF.